This T cell receptor (beta chain) appears in the sequencing data of a study of blood T cells in healthy people across ages. Next came a second PCR, run for about 7 to 12 cycles, which used a sample-barcoded 5' primer along with a J-beta primer mix. TCRdb re-called the 5' RACE reads with MiXCR, one entry per CDR3 protein. The sample consists of about 1.5 million distinct CDR3 sequences, roughly 43% of them appearing once. Trimming cost V 5 bases and J 7 bases; bases outside gene matches: 2. The CDR3 loop spans 12 amino acids. This clonotype was counted at least ten times. The receptor was isolated from a woman under 30 in good health. The sample comprised blood. The V call is TRBV12-3 or TRBV12-4, the J call TRBJ1-2; 9 bases are a match to TRBD1. Here the CDR3 DNA reads TGTGCCAGCAGTCCGGGACAGGGTGGCTACACCTTC. It is translated as CASSPGQGGYTF.